Listed below are T cell receptor beta chains from one sample, sequenced in a study of T cells in Graves' hyperthyroidism and ophthalmopathy. TCRdb reprocessed the multiplex PCR reads via MiXCR and lists one record per CDR3 protein. The repertoire consists of roughly 700,000 distinct CDR3 sequences, with around a sixth occurring once and the leading ten covering roughly a sixth. The specimen was blood. The receptor set was obtained from a man in his fifties or sixties with Graves' hyperthyroidism. Each CDR3 is given with its conserved first and last residue. The order of the fields is V gene, clone size, CDR3 length, J gene, D gene, CDR3 protein, CDR3 DNA. A D gene is named only where the DNA matches it firmly. A clone size is listed for some rows: how often the clone was seen (once, few, many), or a class if it is expanded.

>TRBV11-2|many|15|TRBJ2-1|-
CASSSLEGRRYEQFF
TGTGCCAGCAGCTCCCTTGAGGGGAGGAGGTATGAGCAGTTCTTC
>TRBV28|-|13|TRBJ1-2|-
CASRLTDNYGYTF
TGTGCCAGCAGGTTAACAGATAACTATGGCTACACCTTC
>TRBV9|-|18|TRBJ2-2|TRBD2
CASSFLGLAGANTGELFF
TGTGCCAGCAGCTTTCTGGGACTAGCGGGAGCGAACACCGGGGAGCTGTTTTTT
>TRBV11-2|many|15|TRBJ2-7|-
CASSLDRERSYEQYF
TGTGCCAGCAGCTTAGATAGGGAGCGATCCTACGAGCAGTACTTC
>TRBV4-1|-|15|TRBJ2-3|TRBD2
CASSSSGRSTDTQYF
TGCGCCAGCAGCTCTAGCGGGAGAAGCACAGATACGCAGTATTTT
>TRBV28|many|14|TRBJ2-1|-
CASSFGGSSMEQFF
TGTGCCAGCAGTTTTGGCGGATCTAGCATGGAGCAGTTCTTC
>TRBV27|many|15|TRBJ2-7|TRBD2
CASSLGLAGVWEQYF
TGTGCCAGCAGTCTAGGACTAGCGGGAGTCTGGGAGCAGTACTTC
>TRBV10-3|few|11|TRBJ1-1|-
CASRFEEYAFF
TGTGCGAGCCGGTTTGAAGAATACGCTTTCTTT
>TRBV6-2/TRBV6-3|-|17|TRBJ2-2|TRBD1
CASILGTDRDNTGELFF
TGTGCCAGCATCTTGGGGACCGACAGGGATAACACCGGGGAGCTGTTTTTT
>TRBV7-9|-|16|TRBJ2-5|-
CASSLAMATGAETQYF
TGTGCCAGCAGCTTAGCGATGGCTACCGGAGCGGAGACCCAGTACTTC
>TRBV12-3/TRBV12-4|-|13|TRBJ1-2|-
CASSVAGPYGYTF
TGTGCCAGCAGCGTCGCAGGACCTTATGGCTACACCTTC
>TRBV30|many|11|TRBJ1-3|-
CAGGLGNTIYF
TGTGCCGGGGGCCTGGGGAACACCATATATTTT
>TRBV24-1|many|14|TRBJ2-3|-
CATSDLNGVDTQYF
TGTGCCACCAGTGACCTGAACGGGGTGGATACGCAGTATTTT
>TRBV4-1|-|16|TRBJ1-2|-
CASSQDVRGTNYGYTF
TGCGCCAGCAGCCAAGACGTACGGGGGACTAACTATGGCTACACCTTC
>TRBV6-2/TRBV6-3|many|15|TRBJ2-1|TRBD2
CASGVPGLAGVEQFF
TGTGCCAGCGGGGTACCGGGACTAGCGGGAGTTGAGCAGTTCTTC
>TRBV19|many|15|TRBJ2-3|TRBD1
CASSDRGGSTDTQYF
TGTGCCAGTTCAGACAGGGGCGGTAGCACAGATACGCAGTATTTT
>TRBV15|-|17|TRBJ2-3|-
CATSRDLTLGGTDTQYF
TGTGCCACCAGCAGAGATTTAACCCTTGGGGGCACAGATACGCAGTATTTT
>TRBV7-9|many|13|TRBJ1-1|-
CASSAGGNTEAFF
TGTGCCAGCTCAGCGGGGGGAAACACTGAAGCTTTCTTT
>TRBV20-1|-|16|TRBJ1-3|-
CSARDSNFHSGNTIYF
TGCAGTGCTAGAGATTCAAACTTCCACTCTGGAAACACCATATATTTT
>TRBV19|many|14|TRBJ2-4|TRBD2
CASSMSGGVNIQYF
TGTGCCAGTAGTATGTCGGGAGGGGTAAACATTCAGTACTTC
>TRBV20-1|many|13|TRBJ2-7|-
CSASLTGTYEQYF
TGCAGTGCTAGCCTCACAGGGACGTACGAGCAGTACTTC
>TRBV28|many|15|TRBJ2-7|TRBD1
CASRRTGFSSYEQYF
TGTGCCAGCAGGCGGACAGGTTTTAGCTCCTACGAGCAGTACTTC
>TRBV5-1|-|16|TRBJ2-6|-
CASSLVAGAGANVLTF
TGCGCCAGCAGCTTGGTAGCTGGGGCAGGGGCCAACGTCCTGACTTTC
>TRBV28|many|15|TRBJ2-5|TRBD2
CASSLRTSGQETQYF
TGTGCCAGCAGTTTAAGGACTAGCGGACAAGAGACCCAGTACTTC
>TRBV10-3|few|13|TRBJ1-4|-
CAIRRQGNEKLFF
TGTGCCATCAGACGGCAGGGCAATGAAAAACTGTTTTTT
>TRBV11-1|many|13|TRBJ2-3|-
CASSLSYGDTQYF
TGTGCCAGCAGCTTATCCTATGGCGATACGCAGTATTTT
>TRBV2|many|13|TRBJ2-2|-
CASRWGNTGELFF
TGTGCCAGCAGGTGGGGCAACACCGGGGAGCTGTTTTTT
>TRBV7-8|many|17|TRBJ2-2|-
CASSLEFWGRSTGELFF
TGTGCCAGCAGCTTAGAGTTCTGGGGGCGATCCACCGGGGAGCTGTTTTTT
>TRBV5-6|-|11|TRBJ2-7|-
CASSLIGQQYF
TGTGCCAGCAGCTTGATAGGTCAGCAGTACTTC
>TRBV25-1|few|16|TRBJ2-7|TRBD1
CASSGERTGAFGEQYF
TGTGCCAGCAGTGGAGAAAGGACAGGGGCTTTTGGCGAGCAGTACTTC
>TRBV5-5|many|18|TRBJ1-1|-
CASSLEIRGVTGNTEAFF
TGTGCCAGCAGCTTGGAAATACGGGGGGTGACAGGGAACACTGAAGCTTTCTTT
>TRBV4-3|-|17|TRBJ2-1|-
CASSPVSGLITYNEQFF
TGCGCCAGCAGCCCTGTAAGCGGTCTCATAACCTACAATGAGCAGTTCTTC
>TRBV2|many|14|TRBJ2-7|-
CASSFRTVSYEQYF
TGTGCCAGCAGTTTTCGGACAGTCTCCTACGAGCAGTACTTC
>TRBV19|few|13|TRBJ1-1|-
CASSIPGSTEAFF
TGTGCCAGTAGTATACCGGGGAGCACTGAAGCTTTCTTT
>TRBV28|many|14|TRBJ2-1|TRBD1
CASSFETGNNEQFF
TGTGCCAGCAGTTTCGAGACAGGGAACAATGAGCAGTTCTTC
>TRBV20-1|few|14|TRBJ2-7|-
CSASRRESSYEQYF
TGCAGTGCTAGTCGGAGGGAAAGTTCCTACGAGCAGTACTTC
>TRBV19|few|13|TRBJ1-5|-
CASSEGYGQPQHF
TGTGCCAGTAGCGAGGGGTATGGTCAGCCCCAGCATTTT
>TRBV29-1|-|13|TRBJ1-5|-
CSVEGREGQPQHF
TGCAGCGTTGAAGGCAGGGAAGGGCAGCCCCAGCATTTT
>TRBV12-3/TRBV12-4|-|16|TRBJ2-5|TRBD2
CASSAELTSYRETQYF
TGTGCCAGCAGTGCCGAATTGACTAGCTACCGGGAGACCCAGTACTTC
>TRBV11-2|many|13|TRBJ2-5|-
CASSTWGWETQYF
TGTGCCAGCAGCACATGGGGATGGGAGACCCAGTACTTC
>TRBV3-1|few|12|TRBJ1-1|-
CASSQGTGEAFF
TGTGCCAGCAGCCAAGGGACTGGAGAAGCTTTCTTT
>TRBV6-1|many|16|TRBJ1-2|TRBD1
CASSRAGQNTFYGYTF
TGTGCCAGCAGTCGTGCGGGACAGAACACTTTCTATGGCTACACCTTC
>TRBV6-2/TRBV6-3|many|12|TRBJ1-1|-
CASSYYLNEAFF
TGTGCCAGCAGTTACTACTTAAATGAAGCTTTCTTT
>TRBV7-8|-|17|TRBJ1-1|TRBD1
CASSPTDWDREGTEAFF
TGTGCCAGCAGCCCGACCGATTGGGACAGGGAGGGCACTGAAGCTTTCTTT
>TRBV7-9|-|15|TRBJ2-1|-
CASSMGPTLGNEQFF
TGTGCCAGCAGCATGGGACCTACCCTGGGCAATGAGCAGTTCTTC
>TRBV5-1|-|13|TRBJ2-7|TRBD1
CASTWTGVYEQYF
TGCGCCAGCACATGGACAGGGGTCTACGAGCAGTACTTC
>TRBV28|few|14|TRBJ1-5|-
CASTPGGGNQPQHF
TGTGCCAGCACTCCGGGGGGTGGCAATCAGCCCCAGCATTTT
>TRBV6-1|many|13|TRBJ1-1|TRBD1
CASSWDRGTEAFF
TGTGCCAGCAGTTGGGACAGGGGGACTGAAGCTTTCTTT
>TRBV7-2|few|11|TRBJ2-7|-
CATSPGYEQYF
TGTGCCACCTCGCCGGGGTACGAGCAGTACTTC
>TRBV28|many|16|TRBJ2-1|TRBD2
CASSSAGAGGSNQQFF
TGTGCCAGCAGTTCCGCGGGAGCGGGAGGCTCCAATCAGCAGTTCTTC
>TRBV28|many|14|TRBJ2-5|-
CASSLFPGKETQYF
TGTGCCAGCAGTTTATTCCCGGGGAAAGAGACCCAGTACTTC
>TRBV5-1|-|13|TRBJ2-2|-
CASSLLIGGELFF
TGCGCCAGCAGCTTGCTGATTGGCGGGGAGCTGTTTTTT
>TRBV7-2|-|18|TRBJ1-2|-
CASSLAPLGRRDNYGYTF
TGTGCCAGCAGCTTAGCCCCCTTGGGCAGGAGGGATAACTATGGCTACACCTTC
>TRBV29-1|-|13|TRBJ2-4|-
CSVLGGVLNIQYF
TGCAGCGTCCTCGGAGGAGTTTTGAACATTCAGTACTTC
>TRBV12-3/TRBV12-4|-|13|TRBJ1-2|-
CASRIAGTSGYTF
TGTGCCAGCAGGATAGCCGGGACAAGTGGCTACACCTTC